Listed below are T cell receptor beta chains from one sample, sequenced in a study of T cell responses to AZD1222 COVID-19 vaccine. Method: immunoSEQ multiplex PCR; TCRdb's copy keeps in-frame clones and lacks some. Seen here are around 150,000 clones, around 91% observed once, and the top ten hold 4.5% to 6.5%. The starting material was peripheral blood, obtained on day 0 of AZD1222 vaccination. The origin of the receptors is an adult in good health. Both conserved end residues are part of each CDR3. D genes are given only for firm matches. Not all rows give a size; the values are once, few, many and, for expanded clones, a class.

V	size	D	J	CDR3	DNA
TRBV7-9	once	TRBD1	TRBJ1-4	CASSPYTGANEKLFF	TGTGCCAGCAGCCCTTACACAGGGGCTAATGAAAAACTGTTTTTT
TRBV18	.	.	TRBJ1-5	CASSPLPAGGGQPQHF	TGTGCCAGCTCACCCCTGCCGGCGGGGGGCGGTCAGCCCCAGCATTTT
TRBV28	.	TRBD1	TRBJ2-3	CASFSVGQGTDTQYF	TGTGCCAGCTTCTCCGTCGGACAGGGCACAGATACGCAGTATTTT
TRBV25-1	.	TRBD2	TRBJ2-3	CASSEFPSGTSTDTQYF	TGTGCCAGCAGTGAATTCCCTAGCGGGACTAGCACAGATACGCAGTATTTT
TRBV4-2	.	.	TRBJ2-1	CASSQENGASSNEQFF	TGTGCCAGCAGCCAAGAAAATGGGGCTAGTAGCAATGAGCAGTTCTTC
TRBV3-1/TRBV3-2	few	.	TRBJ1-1	CASSQEAGPEAFF	TGTGCCAGCAGCCAAGAGGCGGGTCCTGAAGCTTTCTTT
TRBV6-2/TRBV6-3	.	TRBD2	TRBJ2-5	CASSYSGLAGGIRQETQYF	TGTGCCAGCAGTTACTCGGGACTAGCGGGAGGAATCCGCCAAGAGACCCAGTACTTC
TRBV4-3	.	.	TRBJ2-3	CASSQDRPDTQYF	TGCGCCAGCAGCCAAGATAGGCCAGATACGCAGTATTTT
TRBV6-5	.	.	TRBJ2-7	CASSYGSSSSYEQYF	TGTGCCAGCAGTTACGGTTCCAGCTCCTCCTACGAGCAGTACTTC
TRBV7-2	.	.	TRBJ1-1	CASSFGRINTEAFF	TGTGCCAGCAGCTTCGGGAGGATAAACACTGAAGCTTTCTTT
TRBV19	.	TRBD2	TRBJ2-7	CASSPRTSGVRTYEQYF	TGTGCCAGTAGTCCACGGACTAGCGGGGTCCGCACCTACGAGCAGTACTTC
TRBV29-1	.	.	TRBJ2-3	CSVAQDTDTQYF	TGCAGCGTTGCACAGGACACAGATACGCAGTATTTT